A selection of T cell receptor beta chains follows, all from one sample in a study of shared T cell receptors in the human thymus. Clones were sequenced by immunoSEQ multiplex PCR, and TCRdb holds only the in-frame ones, with some missing. The table includes about 730,000 clones, 70% to 90% detected once. The same sample was also used in a study of human thymus T cells.

Sequencing input: thymocytes. These receptors all come from a girl younger than two with a congenital heart defect. The CDR3 runs from the conserved cysteine through the conserved F or W. D genes are given only for firm matches. The size field is filled for only some rows; it gives once, few, many or a size class.

d_call | j_call | v_call | clone_size | cdr3_nt | cdr3_aa
TRBD1 | TRBJ2-7 | TRBV25-1 | - | TGTGCCAGCAGTGAAGACAGGGGGCACGAGCAGTACTTC | CASSEDRGHEQYF
- | TRBJ2-3 | TRBV7-9 | once | TGTGCCAGCAGCTTAGCGGGGGGACCCGTCGGAGATACGCAGTATTTT | CASSLAGGPVGDTQYF
- | TRBJ1-4 | TRBV4-3 | - | TGCGCCAGCAGCCCCAAGGGGAAAACTAATGAAAAACTGTTTTTT | CASSPKGKTNEKLFF
- | TRBJ2-7 | TRBV14 | few | TGTGCCAGCAGTTCGGTTGACTACGAGCAGTACTTC | CASSSVDYEQYF
- | TRBJ2-3 | TRBV15 | - | TGTGCCACCAGCAGAGATTTGGGAGCTACCTCAGATACGCAGTATTTT | CATSRDLGATSDTQYF
TRBD1 | TRBJ2-6 | TRBV7-9 | - | TGTGCCAGCAGCTTAGAGACCACAGGGGTCTCTGGGGCCAACGTCCTGACTTTC | CASSLETTGVSGANVLTF
TRBD1 | TRBJ2-7 | TRBV4-2 | - | TGTGCCAGCAGCCAAGACCGGGACAGTCGGTACGAGCAGTACTTC | CASSQDRDSRYEQYF
- | TRBJ1-1 | TRBV27 | - | TGTGCCAGCAGTTTGATCTTGGGGGGGGCGCGGGCAACTGAAGCTTTCTTT | CASSLILGGARATEAFF
- | TRBJ1-4 | TRBV2 | - | TGTGCCATCAAAGGGGGTGGGCAGGCTAATGAAAAACTGTTTTTT | CAIKGGGQANEKLFF
- | TRBJ1-1 | TRBV5-1 | - | TGCGCCAGCAGAGAGCGGCAGGGGCCCACTGAAGCTTTCTTT | CASRERQGPTEAFF
TRBD2 | TRBJ2-1 | TRBV2 | - | TGTGCCAGCAGTGAAACGGGGGGGCCAGATAATGAGCAGTTCTTC | CASSETGGPDNEQFF
- | TRBJ1-2 | TRBV9 | - | TGTGCCAGCAGCGCGGGACTTCAGGTTTACCTAAACTATGGCTACACCTTC | CASSAGLQVYLNYGYTF
TRBD1 | TRBJ1-1 | TRBV5-1 | - | TGCGCCAGCAGCATCCGGGACAGGGGCCATACTGAAGCTTTCTTT | CASSIRDRGHTEAFF
- | TRBJ1-5 | TRBV13 | - | TGTGCCAGCAGCCGCCGAGGTGTGGGTAGCAATCAGCCCCAGCATTTT | CASSRRGVGSNQPQHF
- | TRBJ1-2 | TRBV27 | - | TGTGCCAGCAGTTTATTTGTTAATCCCCGGCGGGGAAGCGACGGCGGCTACACCTTC | CASSLFVNPRRGSDGGYTF
- | TRBJ1-6 | TRBV2 | - | TGTGCCAGCAGTGAAGGGGGGCTCGGTTCACCCCTCCACTTT | CASSEGGLGSPLHF
- | TRBJ1-1 | TRBV9 | - | TGTGCCAGCAGCCTCCCCCGAAAGGGGAAGGGTGAAGCTTTCTTT | CASSLPRKGKGEAFF
- | TRBJ2-5 | TRBV19 | - | TGTGCCAGTAGTATTAGGACATTCCAAGAGACCCAGTACTTC | CASSIRTFQETQYF
TRBD1 | TRBJ1-5 | TRBV6-1 | - | TGTGCCAGCAGTGAAAACGGGCAGGGGGATCGGCAGCCCCAGCATTTT | CASSENGQGDRQPQHF
- | TRBJ2-7 | TRBV5-6 | - | TGTGCCAGCAGTCACTTCAGGGACTTTGACAAGTACGAGCAGTACTTC | CASSHFRDFDKYEQYF
- | TRBJ2-7 | TRBV5-1 | - | TGCGCCAGCACGCAACAGCCCCACGGGGCCTACGAGCAGTACTTC | CASTQQPHGAYEQYF
- | TRBJ2-2 | TRBV27 | - | TGTGCCAGCAGTTTTTTATCTCGGACCGGGGAGCTGTTTTTT | CASSFLSRTGELFF
- | TRBJ1-6 | TRBV6-6 | - | TGTGCCAGCAGTTACGTAGAAGAGAATTCACCCCTCCACTTT | CASSYVEENSPLHF
TRBD2 | TRBJ2-3 | TRBV4-1 | - | TGCGCCAGCAGCCAAAGTAAACGGGGGGGGTCGGTCGGGGATACGCAGTATTTT | CASSQSKRGGSVGDTQYF
- | TRBJ1-6 | TRBV5-1 | - | TGCGCCAGCAGCAGAGGACAGCAGAATTCACCCCTCCACTTT | CASSRGQQNSPLHF
- | TRBJ1-1 | TRBV7-9 | - | TGTGCCAGCAGCTCCCTCTTGAGGGGGTCTGGGAAGAACACTGAAGCTTTCTTT | CASSSLLRGSGKNTEAFF
TRBD2 | TRBJ2-1 | TRBV9 | - | TGTGCCAGCAGCGGTCGGGGGGGCCCTCACAATGAGCAGTTCTTC | CASSGRGGPHNEQFF
- | TRBJ1-1 | TRBV5-6 | - | TGTGCCAGCAGCTTTCCAGGGGTGAACACTGAAGCTTTCTTT | CASSFPGVNTEAFF
- | TRBJ2-7 | TRBV2 | - | TGTGCCAGCGAAGGGGCACAGGTCCAGCCGTACGAGCAGTACTTC | CASEGAQVQPYEQYF
- | TRBJ1-1 | TRBV6-6 | - | TGTGCCACAGGAGGGGGGGCACTGACTGAAGCTTTCTTT | CATGGGALTEAFF
- | TRBJ1-1 | TRBV7-8 | - | TGTGCCAGCAGCTTAAATCCAAGGGGAGGAGTGAACACTGAAGCTTTCTTT | CASSLNPRGGVNTEAFF
- | TRBJ2-7 | TRBV4-1 | - | TGCGCCAGCAGCCAAGCTTATATTGACGAGGGCTACGAGCAGTACTTC | CASSQAYIDEGYEQYF
- | TRBJ1-1 | TRBV6-5 | - | TGTGCCAGCAGCCCGGGGTGGACTGAAGCTTTCTTT | CASSPGWTEAFF
TRBD1 | TRBJ2-7 | TRBV4-3 | - | TGCGCCAGCAATGAGAACCTGGACAGGGTAGGGGAGCAGTACTTC | CASNENLDRVGEQYF
- | TRBJ1-2 | TRBV9 | - | TGTGCCAGCAGAAGACAAACCTATGGCTACACCTTC | CASRRQTYGYTF